This passage covers 31 T cell receptor beta chains from one sample sequenced in a study of cytomegalovirus exposure and HLA in healthy donors. Primers for the PCR totalled 60 Vbeta and 13 Jbeta. Data came from immunoSEQ multiplex PCR; TCRdb stores just in-frame clones and leaves some out. Here the sample spans 90,000 to 110,000 clones, about 78% being singletons. Sequenced: PBMCs. These receptors all come from a man aged 25-45 years in good health and CMV-seronegative.

This chain connects TRBV27 to TRBJ1-1, with D possibly being TRBD1 (6 bases). The germline V gene has CDR1 MNHEY and CDR2 SMNVEV (reference sequence). The CDR3 loop spans 17 amino acids. Trimming cost V 2 bases and J 7 bases, with 23 bases left between them. CDR3 DNA sequence: TGTGCCAGCAGTTTAGGGGTCAGGGGAGACAACCTCGATGAAGCTTTCTTT. Amino acids: CASSLGVRGDNLDEAFF.

The chain has TRBV27 and TRBJ2-7; 11 positions match TRBD1. Unmatched junction bases numbered 4, after V lost 4 bases and J lost 2 bases. CDR1 and CDR2 from the germline V gene are MNHEY and SMNVEV (reference sequence). The CDR3 contains 15 residues. The CDR3 region is CASSSPGQGAYEQYF. The CDR3 DNA sequence: TGTGCCAGCAGTTCACCGGGACAGGGGGCCTACGAGCAGTACTTC.

The V gene is TRBV11-2, the J gene TRBJ1-5; D is possibly TRBD1 (6 bases). V lost 4 bases and J lost 5, with 12 bases in between. This CDR3 contains 14 residues. Looked up from germline, CDR1 is SGHAT and CDR2 is FQNNGV. Here the CDR3 DNA reads TGTGCCAGCAGCTACACAGGGAGTCATCAGCCCCAGCATTTT. Translating it yields CASSYTGSHQPQHF.

The rearrangement joins TRBV29-1 to TRBJ2-2; 9 bases are a match to TRBD1. The CDR3 extends over 16 amino acids. Losses at the gene ends were 4 bases for V and 4 bases for J; bases not matched to a gene: 10. CDR1 and CDR2 from the germline V gene are SQVTM and ANQGSEA. The CDR3 protein is CSVAPVGTGSTGELFF. The CDR3 region has the DNA TGCAGCGTTGCCCCGGTAGGGACAGGGTCCACCGGGGAGCTGTTTTTT.

Concerning this clone itself: The same CDR3 is also encoded by other DNA sequences in this sample. The V and J genes are TRBV16 and TRBJ1-6, with D possibly matching TRBD1 (5 bases). Germline-derived CDR1 and CDR2 are KGHSY and FQNENV. CDR3 length: 15 residues. Deletions cut 2 bases from V and 7 bases from J, with 12 bases between. CDR3 DNA: TGTGCCAGCAGCCAAAACGGGGGTTCGAATTCACCCCTCCACTTT. Its protein is CASSQNGGSNSPLHF. The full variable domain, its missing parts supplied by reference TRBV16 and TRBJ1-6, is GEEVAQTPKHLVRGEGQKAKLYCAPIKGHSYVFWYQQVLKNEFKFLISFQNENVFDETGMPKERFSAKCLPNSPCSLEIQATKLEDSAVYFCASSQNGGSNSPLHFGNGTRLTVT.

J is TRBJ2-3 and V is TRBV5-1; D not certain. The length of the CDR3 is 11 residues. The V end was cut by 5 bases, the J end by 5 bases, with 6 bases between. CDR1 and CDR2 (germline): SGHRS, YFSETQ. The CDR3 nucleotides read TGCGCCAGCAGAAGCGTAGATACGCAGTATTTT. As protein: CASRSVDTQYF.

This clone was counted only a few times. This sample also contains other DNA sequences that code for the same CDR3. The chain combines TRBV5-1 with TRBJ2-5; 10 bases are shared with TRBD1. The junction had 2 bases not matched to a gene; V was cut back by 0 bases and J by 3 bases. This CDR3 comprises 15 residues. Germline values: CDR1 SGHRS, CDR2 YFSETQ. The DNA for the CDR3 is TGCGCCAGCAGCTTGGGTGGGACAGGGGAAGAGACCCAGTACTTC. It specifies CASSLGGTGEETQYF.

The chain has TRBV19 and TRBJ2-7; tentative D call: TRBD2 (6 bases). The CDR3 is 14 residues long. The V end lost 1 base, the J end lost 4 bases, and 11 bases lay between the germline ends. Germline-derived CDR1 and CDR2 are LNHDA and SQIVND (reference sequence). The CDR3 region has the DNA TGTGCCAGTAGTATAGGAGGCGGGATTTACGAGCAGTACTTC. Translated, it gives CASSIGGGIYEQYF.

CDR3 sequence reads: CASSRRGVQETQYF. CDR3 coding DNA: TGTGCCAGCAGTCGTCGGGGGGTCCAAGAGACCCAGTACTTC. The chain recombines TRBV27 with TRBJ2-5, with 7 bases that match TRBD2. Germline CDR1 MNHEY, CDR2 SMNVEV (reference sequence). This CDR3 spans 14 amino acids. Losses at the gene ends were 5 bases for V and 1 base for J; bases not matched to a gene: 4.

A few counts support this clone. The J gene is TRBJ1-2, the V gene TRBV9, with a tentative D call TRBD1 (5 bases). Germline CDR1 reads SGDLS; CDR2 reads YYNGEE. V was trimmed by 4 bases and J by 8 bases, leaving 12 bases between them. The CDR3 sequence is 12 residues long. As DNA, the CDR3 is TGTGCCAGCAGCCCTCAGGGAAACGGCTACACCTTC. Translated, it gives CASSPQGNGYTF.

The V call is TRBV30, the J call TRBJ1-2; 7 nucleotides line up with TRBD1. The CDR3 has 14 amino acids. CDR1 is GTSNPN and CDR2 is SVGIG in the germline V gene (reference sequence). The junction had 6 bases not matched to a gene; V was cut back by 3 bases and J by 2 bases. The CDR3 region has the DNA TGTGCCTGGAGCCCGGACAGGATGAACTATGGCTACACCTTC. Translated: CAWSPDRMNYGYTF.

As to this clone: The same CDR3 can be traced to other DNA sequences in this sample. This sequence joins TRBV4-1 and TRBJ2-3; 9 bases align to TRBD2. This CDR3 has 16 amino acids. V shed 2 bases, J shed 6 bases, and the junction held 9 bases outside the gene matches. Germline assignment: CDR1 MGHRA and CDR2 YSYEKL. The CDR3: CASSQTLAGGRDTQYF. The DNA for the CDR3 is TGCGCCAGCAGCCAAACACTGGCGGGGGGGCGTGATACGCAGTATTTT.

The chain has TRBV5-5 and TRBJ2-6, with 12 bases aligning to TRBD1. This CDR3 spans 17 amino acids. Trimming took 4 bases from V and 2 from J; bases not matched to a gene: 4. CDR1 is SGHKS and CDR2 is YYEKEE in the germline V gene (reference sequence). CDR3 DNA: TGTGCCAGCAGCCTGGGACAGGGGGCTGCTGGGGCCAACGTCCTGACTTTC. Its protein is CASSLGQGAAGANVLTF.

This chain joins TRBV4-3 and TRBJ2-7; TRBD2 matches at 11 bases. Germline-derived CDR1 and CDR2 are LGHNA and YSLEER. There are 15 residues in the CDR3. The junction had 3 bases not matched to a gene; V was cut back by 2 bases and J by 3 bases. The CDR3 coding sequence is TGCGCCAGCAGCCAATTCACTAGCGGGGGCTACGAGCAGTACTTC. Residues: CASSQFTSGGYEQYF.

As DNA, the CDR3 is TGTGCCAGCAGTGAATACTTGACTAGCGTGAACACCGGGGAGCTGTTTTTT. This encodes CASSEYLTSVNTGELFF. This chain connects TRBV6-1 to TRBJ2-2; 8 positions match TRBD2. CDR3 size: 17 residues. V was clipped by 2 bases and J by 1 base; unmatched bases: 6. CDR1 is MNHNS and CDR2 is SASEGT in the germline V gene.

Written as DNA, the CDR3 is TGTGCCAGCAGTGAATCTCAGGGATATAGCAATCAGCCCCAGCATTTT. This encodes CASSESQGYSNQPQHF. The chain carries TRBV25-1 and TRBJ1-5; a weak D match, TRBD1 (5 bases). V was clipped by 1 base and J by 0 bases, with 10 bases between them. The germline gives CDR1 MGHDK, CDR2 SYGVNS. The CDR3 extends over 16 amino acids.

The chain uses TRBV12-2 and TRBJ1-1. TRBV12-2 is a recognized pseudogene. The CDR3 spans 16 residues. The CDR3 nucleotides read TGTGCAAGTCGTTTTTTGGGGAGGCAGGGTATAGCTGAAGCTTTCTTT. Protein product: CASRFLGRQGIAEAFF.

The chain combines TRBV7-8 with TRBJ1-4; 7 nucleotides line up with TRBD1. This CDR3 region has 14 residues. CDR1 is SGHVS, CDR2 FQNEAQ, per germline. V shed 5 bases and J 9 bases; nucleotides not matched to a gene: 9. CDR3 nucleotide sequence: TGTGCCAGCAGCCCGAGGGGACAGAGGCAAAAACTGTTTTTT. Its translation: CASSPRGQRQKLFF.

The J gene is TRBJ2-7, the V gene TRBV19, with TRBD1 matching 9 bases. CDR1 and CDR2 from the germline V gene are LNHDA and SQIVND (reference sequence). The CDR3 contains 15 residues. V trimming: 0 bases; J trimming: 3 bases; junction bases outside the gene matches: 3. CDR3 DNA: TGTGCCAGTAGTATAGACCCGGGACAGGGCTACGAGCAGTACTTC. Translation: CASSIDPGQGYEQYF.

This sequence joins TRBV19 and TRBJ1-1; TRBD1 matches 9 bases. Trimming at V came to 4 bases and at J to 4 bases, leaving 7 bases not matched to a gene. The CDR3 is made up of 15 amino acids. Germline CDR1 LNHDA, CDR2 SQIVND (reference sequence). The CDR3 region is CASSTRRTGATEAFF. The CDR3 DNA reads as TGTGCCAGTAGTACTCGGCGGACAGGGGCCACTGAAGCTTTCTTT.

The chain has TRBV9 and TRBJ2-7; 7 nucleotides line up with TRBD1. The CDR3 length is 15 residues. From germline, CDR1 is SGDLS and CDR2 YYNGEE. J gave up 0 bases and V 0 bases, and 3 bases lay outside the gene matches. The DNA of the CDR3 is TGTGCCAGCAGCGTAGATGGGGACAGCTCCTACGAGCAGTACTTC. It translates to CASSVDGDSSYEQYF.

The rearrangement joins TRBV7-8 to TRBJ2-4; TRBD2 matches 8 bases. The CDR3 is 20 amino acids. V trimming: 1 base; J trimming: 1 base; junction bases outside the gene matches: 15. CDR1 is SGHVS and CDR2 is FQNEAQ in the germline V gene. CDR3 region: CASSLDTGRLAGWAKNIQYF. For the CDR3, the DNA is TGTGCCAGCAGCTTAGACACAGGGCGTCTAGCGGGCTGGGCCAAAAACATTCAGTACTTC.

The rearrangement joins TRBV5-1 to TRBJ2-7, with TRBD1 matching 9 bases. V dropped 5 bases and J dropped 1; count of bases not matched to a gene: 4. Per the germline V gene, CDR1 is SGHRS and CDR2 is YFSETQ. The CDR3 totals 14 residues. CDR3 in amino acids: CASREGQGSYEQYF. Written as DNA, the CDR3 is TGCGCCAGCAGAGAGGGACAGGGTTCCTACGAGCAGTACTTC.

The chain links TRBV5-4 to TRBJ1-1; D may be TRBD1 (5 bases). Per germline, CDR1 SGHNT and CDR2 YYREEE (reference sequence). CDR3 length: 13 residues. Trimming stripped 0 bases from V and 7 bases from J, with 10 bases between. CDR3 nucleotides: TGTGCCAGCAGCTTGGCCGGGGGGGATGAAGCTTTCTTT. Its protein is CASSLAGGDEAFF.

V usage is TRBV18 and J usage is TRBJ1-4, with D possibly matching TRBD1 (5 bases). V shed 3 bases and J shed 17 bases, with 22 bases lying between them. This CDR3 contains 14 residues. Germline values: CDR1 KGHSH, CDR2 LQKENI. The CDR3 DNA reads as TGTGCCAGCTCACCTGTTTCGAACCGGGACTCCTGCTTTTTT. Translated, it gives CASSPVSNRDSCFF.

The chain couples TRBV29-1 to TRBJ2-7, with D possibly matching TRBD2 (6 bases). This CDR3 region has 13 residues. Trimming left V 4 bases short and J 0 bases short, with 10 bases between. CDR1 is SQVTM, CDR2 ANQGSEA, per germline. The CDR3 DNA reads TGCAGCGTTGCAGGGCGGGGCTCCTACGAGCAGTACTTC. Residues: CSVAGRGSYEQYF.

The chain carries TRBV5-4 and TRBJ2-1, with 15 bases fitting TRBD2. The V gene's germline CDR1 is SGHNT and CDR2 YYREEE (reference sequence). CDR3 size: 17 residues. V lost 4 bases and J lost 4; bases outside the gene matches: 6. In nucleotides, the CDR3 is TGTGCCAGCAGCCCGGGGACTAGCGGGGGGCGGTACAATGAGCAGTTCTTC. Its protein product is CASSPGTSGGRYNEQFF.

The chain couples TRBV7-9 to TRBJ1-5; 9 bases are a match to TRBD1. Trimming cost V 6 bases and J 9 bases; bases outside gene matches: 15. Germline V gene sequence: CDR1 SEHNR, CDR2 FQNEAQ (reference sequence). The CDR3 spans 16 residues. CDR3 amino acids: CASSLHGTGHILPQHF. The CDR3 coding sequence is TGTGCCAGCAGTCTACACGGGACAGGGCATATCCTGCCCCAGCATTTT.

The rearrangement uses TRBV6-1 and TRBJ2-7; TRBD1 matches 7 bases. V trimming: 11 bases; J trimming: 4 bases; junction bases outside the gene matches: 17. The germline CDR1 and CDR2 sequences are MNHNS and SASEGT. The CDR3 is 15 amino acids. The CDR3 sequence is CASMSGTEKFYEQYF. CDR3 DNA sequence: TGTGCCTCCATGTCCGGGACAGAGAAATTTTACGAGCAGTACTTC.

The gene calls are TRBV29-1 and TRBJ2-5, with D perhaps matching TRBD1 (6 bases). Germline V gives CDR1 SQVTM, CDR2 ANQGSEA. The V and J ends lost 4 bases and 2 bases respectively, with 8 bases between them. The CDR3 extends over 12 amino acids. CDR3 in amino acids: CSVADRQETQYF. CDR3 DNA: TGCAGCGTTGCTGACAGGCAAGAGACCCAGTACTTC.

V and J are TRBV9 and TRBJ2-1; 8 bases map to TRBD2. The CDR3 is made up of 18 amino acids. Germline trimming cut 0 bases from V and 0 bases from J; bases unmatched to any gene: 8. CDR1 is SGDLS and CDR2 is YYNGEE in the germline V gene. The CDR3, as DNA: TGTGCCAGCAGCGTAGAGGCTAGCGGGCGCATCTCCTACAATGAGCAGTTCTTC. Translating it yields CASSVEASGRISYNEQFF. The whole variable domain, remainder taken from reference TRBV9 and TRBJ2-1, is DSGVTQTPKHLITATGQRVTLRCSPRSGDLSVYWYQQSLDQGLQFLIQYYNGEERAKGNILERFSAQQFPDLHSELNLSSLELGDSALYFCASSVEASGRISYNEQFFGPGTRLTVL.